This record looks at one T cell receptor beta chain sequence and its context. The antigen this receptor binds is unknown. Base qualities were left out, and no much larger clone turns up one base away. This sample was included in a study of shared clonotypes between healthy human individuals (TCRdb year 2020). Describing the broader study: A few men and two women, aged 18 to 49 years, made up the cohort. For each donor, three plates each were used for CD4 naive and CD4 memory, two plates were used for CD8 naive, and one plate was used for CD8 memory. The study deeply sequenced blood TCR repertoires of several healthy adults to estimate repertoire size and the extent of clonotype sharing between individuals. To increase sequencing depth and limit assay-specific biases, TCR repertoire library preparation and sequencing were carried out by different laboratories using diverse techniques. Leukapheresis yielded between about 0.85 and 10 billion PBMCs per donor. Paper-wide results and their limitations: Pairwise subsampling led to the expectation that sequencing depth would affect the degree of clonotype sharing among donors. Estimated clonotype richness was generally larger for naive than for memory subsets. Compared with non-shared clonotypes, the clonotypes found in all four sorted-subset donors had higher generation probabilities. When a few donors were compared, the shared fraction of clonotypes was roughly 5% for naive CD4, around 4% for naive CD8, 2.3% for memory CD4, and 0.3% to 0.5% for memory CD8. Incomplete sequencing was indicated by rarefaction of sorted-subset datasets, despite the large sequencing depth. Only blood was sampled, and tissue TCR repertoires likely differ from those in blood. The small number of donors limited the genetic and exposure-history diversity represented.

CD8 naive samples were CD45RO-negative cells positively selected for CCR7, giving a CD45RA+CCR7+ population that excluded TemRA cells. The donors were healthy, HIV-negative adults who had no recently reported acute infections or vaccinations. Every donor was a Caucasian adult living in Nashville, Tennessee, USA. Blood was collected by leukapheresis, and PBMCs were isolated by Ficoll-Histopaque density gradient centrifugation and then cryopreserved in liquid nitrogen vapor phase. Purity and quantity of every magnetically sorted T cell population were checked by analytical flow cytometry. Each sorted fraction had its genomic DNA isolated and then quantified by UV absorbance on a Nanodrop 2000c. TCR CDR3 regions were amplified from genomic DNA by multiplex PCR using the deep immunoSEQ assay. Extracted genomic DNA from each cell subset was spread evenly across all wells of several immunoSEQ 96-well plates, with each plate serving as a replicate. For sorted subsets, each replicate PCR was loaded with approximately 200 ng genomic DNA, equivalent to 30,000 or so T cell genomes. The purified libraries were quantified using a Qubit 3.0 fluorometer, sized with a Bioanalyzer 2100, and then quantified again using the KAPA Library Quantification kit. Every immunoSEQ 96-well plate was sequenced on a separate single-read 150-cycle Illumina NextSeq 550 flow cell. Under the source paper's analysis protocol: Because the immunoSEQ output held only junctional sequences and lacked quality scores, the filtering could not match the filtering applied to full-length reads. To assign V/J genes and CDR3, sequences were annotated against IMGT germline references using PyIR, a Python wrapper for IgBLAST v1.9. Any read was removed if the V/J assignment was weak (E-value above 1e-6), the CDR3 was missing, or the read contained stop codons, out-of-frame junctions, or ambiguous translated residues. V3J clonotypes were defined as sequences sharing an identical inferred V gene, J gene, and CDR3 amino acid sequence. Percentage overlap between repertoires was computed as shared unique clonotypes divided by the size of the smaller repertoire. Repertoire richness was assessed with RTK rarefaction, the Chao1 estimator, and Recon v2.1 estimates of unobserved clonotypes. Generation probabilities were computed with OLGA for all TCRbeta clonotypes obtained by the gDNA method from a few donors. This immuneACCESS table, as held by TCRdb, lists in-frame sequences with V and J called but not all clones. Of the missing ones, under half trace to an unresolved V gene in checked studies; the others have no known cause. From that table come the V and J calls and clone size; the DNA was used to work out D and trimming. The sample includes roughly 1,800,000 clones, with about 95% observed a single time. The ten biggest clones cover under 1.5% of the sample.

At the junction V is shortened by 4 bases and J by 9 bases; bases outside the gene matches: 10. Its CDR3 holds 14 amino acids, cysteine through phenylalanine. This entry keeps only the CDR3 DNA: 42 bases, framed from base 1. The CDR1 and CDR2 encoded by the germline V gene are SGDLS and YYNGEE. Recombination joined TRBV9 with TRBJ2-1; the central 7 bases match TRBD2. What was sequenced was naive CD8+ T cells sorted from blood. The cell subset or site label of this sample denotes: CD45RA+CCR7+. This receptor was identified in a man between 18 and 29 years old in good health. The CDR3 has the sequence CASSLWPGGSEQFF. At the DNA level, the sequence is TGTGCCAGCAGCCTTTGGCCGGGGGGAAGTGAGCAGTTCTTC.